The 5 T cell receptor beta chains given below trace back to one sample, sequenced in a study of cytomegalovirus exposure and HLA in healthy donors. The study ran its PCR with 60 Vbeta and 13 Jbeta primers. Sequenced by immunoSEQ multiplex PCR; TCRdb stores in-frame clones only, minus some. This sample has about 140,000 clones; approximately 70% occur once, and the top ten carry about 1.5%. The specimen sequenced was PBMCs. These TCRs come from a woman in her twenties or thirties in good health and CMV-seronegative.

This clone was picked up one time. The chain employs TRBV2 and TRBJ2-1; 7 nucleotides match TRBD2. The CDR3 runs 12 residues. Germline lookup yields CDR1 SNHLY and CDR2 FYNNEI. With 10 bases clipped from V and 2 bases from J, the junction kept 2 bases outside the gene matches. In nucleotides, the CDR3 is TGTGCCACGGGGACTACCTACAATGAGCAGTTCTTC. Encoded protein: CATGTTYNEQFF.

V usage is TRBV6-5 and J usage is TRBJ1-6; a weak D match, TRBD1 (6 bases). The germline CDR1 and CDR2 sequences are MNHEY and SVGAGI. CDR3 length: 15 residues. The ends were cut back, 0 bases at V and 9 bases at J, with 12 bases in the middle. CDR3 in DNA: TGTGCCAGCAGTTACTCGGGGGCAAGCGGTTCACCCCTCCACTTT. Translated, it gives CASSYSGASGSPLHF.

A few counts support this clone. This chain links TRBV4-2 with TRBJ2-2, with 7 bases that match TRBD2. Germline CDR1 and CDR2: LGHNA and YNFKEQ. The ends lost 0 bases at V and 1 base at J; junction bases unmatched: 5. The CDR3 has 17 residues. This CDR3 is CASSQEGLAVNTGELFF. The CDR3 DNA follows: TGTGCCAGCAGCCAAGAAGGCCTAGCGGTGAACACCGGGGAGCTGTTTTTT.

This clone was seen a few times. V and J are TRBV19 and TRBJ2-1; 8 nucleotides agree with TRBD1. Germline V CDR1 and CDR2: LNHDA, SQIVND (reference sequence). This CDR3 is 15 amino acids long. After removal of 3 bases from V and 7 bases from J, the junction contained 8 bases not matched to a gene. DNA for the CDR3: TGTGCCAGTAGTATGGGACAGGTGTTCTGGAATGAGCAGTTCTTC. This gives the protein CASSMGQVFWNEQFF.

The table lists this clone with a few counts. This chain joins TRBV10-1 and TRBJ2-7; TRBD2 matches 10 bases. Germline V gene lookup returns CDR1 WNHNN and CDR2 SYGVQD (reference sequence). The length of the CDR3 is 16 residues. V shed 2 bases, J shed 5 bases, and the junction held 9 bases outside the gene matches. The DNA for the CDR3 is TGCGCCAGCAGTGAGATAATAGCGGGAGGTCCCCACGAGCAGTACTTC. It encodes CASSEIIAGGPHEQYF.